This entry is about one T cell receptor beta chain. What it recognizes is unknown. 5' RACE with UMI labels generated the TRB cDNA libraries. TCRdb reprocessed the 5' RACE reads and keeps a single row for each CDR3 protein, giving no DNA. The repertoire table contains 130,000 or so distinct CDR3 sequences. This record comes from a study of CXCR3-negative and CXCR3-positive naive CD8 T cells. Regarding the study as a whole: In naive cells, CXCR3-negative and CXCR3-positive subsets had similar TRBV-TRBJ usage; memory cells differed.

The length of the CDR3 is 16 residues. Germline CDR1 and CDR2: MNHNY and SVGAGI (reference sequence). At 300,000 cells each, triplicate sorts were carried out for each CD8+ T cell subset. The V gene is TRBV6-6, the J gene TRBJ2-5; the D call of TRBD1 rests on TCRdb alone, since no DNA is present to check it. The sequence was obtained from a human donor in good health. Some clones in this sample may be carry-over from other donors' samples. The sequencing sample was made of naive CXCR3- CD8+ T cells from blood. The sample's subset: CD45RO-CCR7+CD27+CD95- naive CD8+ T cells lacking CXCR3 (TNR3-). The chain's CDR3 is CASSSPKTGGSDTQYF.